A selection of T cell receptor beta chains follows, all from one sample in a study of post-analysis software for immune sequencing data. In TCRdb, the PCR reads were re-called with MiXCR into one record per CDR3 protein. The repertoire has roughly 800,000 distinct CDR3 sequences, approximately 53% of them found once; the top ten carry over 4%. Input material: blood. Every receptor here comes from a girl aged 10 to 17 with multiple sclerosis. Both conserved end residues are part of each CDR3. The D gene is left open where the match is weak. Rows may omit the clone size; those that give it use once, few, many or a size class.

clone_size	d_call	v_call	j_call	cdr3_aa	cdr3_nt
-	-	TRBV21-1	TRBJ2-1	CASSMRTSDNPNEQFF	TGTGCCAGCAGCATGAGGACTAGCGATAACCCCAATGAGCAGTTCTTC
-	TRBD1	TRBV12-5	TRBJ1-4	CASGFRDSANEKLFF	TGTGCTAGTGGTTTCCGGGACAGCGCTAATGAAAAACTGTTTTTT
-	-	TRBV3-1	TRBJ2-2	CASSQGYQGLPVLRTGELFF	TGTGCCAGCAGCCAAGGTTACCAGGGGCTCCCGGTTTTAAGGACCGGGGAGCTGTTTTTT
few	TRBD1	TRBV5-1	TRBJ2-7	CASSLGTGSVYEQYF	TGCGCCAGCAGCTTGGGGACAGGCAGCGTGTACGAGCAGTACTTC
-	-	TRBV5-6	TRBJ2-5	CASSRPGRETQYF	TGTGCCAGCAGCCGCCCGGGGAGGGAGACCCAGTACTTC
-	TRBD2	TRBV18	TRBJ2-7	CASSPGLVIYEQYF	TGTGCCAGCTCACCAGGACTAGTAATCTACGAGCAGTACTTC
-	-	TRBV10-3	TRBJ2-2	CAISERGYTGELFF	TGTGCCATCAGTGAAAGGGGGTACACCGGGGAGCTGTTTTTT
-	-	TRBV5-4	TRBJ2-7	CASSPTGSYGTYEQYF	TGTGCCAGCAGCCCCACAGGGTCCTACGGAACCTACGAGCAGTACTTC
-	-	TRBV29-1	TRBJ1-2	CSVDPAGTASNYGYTF	TGCAGCGTTGACCCGGCAGGGACTGCGTCTAACTATGGCTACACCTTC
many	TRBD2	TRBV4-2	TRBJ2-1	CASSQDSGSVDEQFF	TGTGCCAGCAGCCAAGATAGCGGGAGTGTCGATGAGCAGTTCTTC
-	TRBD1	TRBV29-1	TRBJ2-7	CSVSTGSGEQYF	TGCAGCGTTTCGACAGGGTCAGGCGAGCAGTACTTC
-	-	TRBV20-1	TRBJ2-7	CSARGLYSYEQYF	TGCAGTGCAAGAGGGCTATACTCCTACGAGCAGTACTTC
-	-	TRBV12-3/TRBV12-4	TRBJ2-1	CASSLVQTMWGNEQFF	TGTGCCAGCAGTTTAGTACAGACCATGTGGGGGAATGAGCAGTTCTTC
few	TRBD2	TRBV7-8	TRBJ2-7	CASSRGLAGDYEQYF	TGTGCCAGCAGCCGGGGACTAGCGGGCGACTACGAGCAGTACTTC
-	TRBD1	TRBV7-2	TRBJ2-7	CASSLRQGDYEQYF	TGTGCCAGCAGCCTGCGACAGGGGGATTACGAGCAGTACTTC
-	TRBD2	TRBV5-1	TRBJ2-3	CASSLSTSGDTQYF	TGCGCCAGCAGCCTCTCGACTAGCGGAGATACGCAGTATTTT
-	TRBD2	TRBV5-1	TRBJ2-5	CASSSASGGAEEETQYF	TGCGCCAGCAGCTCCGCAAGCGGGGGGGCCGAGGAAGAGACCCAGTACTTC
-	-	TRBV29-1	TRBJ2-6	CSVEDGALAGANVLTF	TGCAGCGTTGAAGACGGGGCGCTTGCTGGGGCCAACGTCCTGACTTTC
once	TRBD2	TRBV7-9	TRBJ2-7	CASSPPVGRADEQYF	TGTGCCAGCAGCCCCCCCGTCGGGAGGGCGGACGAGCAGTACTTC
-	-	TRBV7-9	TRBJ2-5	CASSLRLPGTLRQYF	TGTGCCAGCAGCTTAAGATTACCGGGAACATTAAGGCAGTACTTC
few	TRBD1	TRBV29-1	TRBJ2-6	CSVPGQGSGANVLTF	TGCAGCGTTCCGGGACAGGGCTCTGGGGCCAACGTCCTGACTTTC
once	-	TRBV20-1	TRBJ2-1	CSAPIALSSYNEQFF	TGCAGTGCTCCTATAGCGCTGAGCTCCTACAATGAGCAGTTCTTC
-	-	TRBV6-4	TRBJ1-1	CASSRFIGTEAFF	TGTGCCAGCAGCCGATTCATCGGAACTGAAGCTTTCTTT
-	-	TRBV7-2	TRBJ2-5	CASSPRVVAGNQETQYF	TGTGCCAGCAGCCCCCGGGTCGTAGCAGGGAACCAAGAGACCCAGTACTTC
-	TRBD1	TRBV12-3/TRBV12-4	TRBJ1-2	CASSGTGVYGYTF	TGTGCCAGCAGTGGGACAGGGGTCTATGGCTACACCTTC
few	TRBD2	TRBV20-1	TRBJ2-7	CSPRIYTGTSGEQYF	TGCAGTCCACGGATTTATACCGGGACTAGCGGCGAGCAGTACTTC
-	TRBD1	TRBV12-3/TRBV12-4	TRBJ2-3	CASSPWTGSSTDTQYF	TGTGCCAGCAGTCCTTGGACAGGGTCTAGCACAGATACGCAGTATTTT
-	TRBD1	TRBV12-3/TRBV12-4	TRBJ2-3	CAGSDGQGVTDTQYF	TGTGCCGGATCCGACGGACAGGGAGTAACAGATACGCAGTATTTT
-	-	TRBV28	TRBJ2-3	CASSLSPGWQYF	TGTGCCAGCAGTTTATCGCCCGGGTGGCAGTATTTT